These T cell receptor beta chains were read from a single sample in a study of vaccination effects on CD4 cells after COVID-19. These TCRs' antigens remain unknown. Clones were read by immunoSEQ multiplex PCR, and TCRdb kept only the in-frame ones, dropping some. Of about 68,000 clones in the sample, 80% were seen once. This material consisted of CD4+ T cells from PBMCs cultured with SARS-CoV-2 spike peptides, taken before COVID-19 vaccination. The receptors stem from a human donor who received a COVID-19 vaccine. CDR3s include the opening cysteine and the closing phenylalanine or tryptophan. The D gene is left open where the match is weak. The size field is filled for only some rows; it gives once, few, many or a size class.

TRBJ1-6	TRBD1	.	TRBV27	CASSFGSREQGAISPLHF	TGTGCCAGCAGTTTCGGGTCCCGGGAACAGGGGGCAATTTCACCCCTCCACTTT
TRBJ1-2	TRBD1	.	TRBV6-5	CASVRGPNYGYTF	TGTGCCAGTGTCAGGGGGCCAAACTATGGCTACACCTTC
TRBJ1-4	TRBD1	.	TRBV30	CAWSVGAGGGEKLFF	TGTGCCTGGAGTGTCGGGGCAGGGGGTGGTGAAAAACTGTTTTTT
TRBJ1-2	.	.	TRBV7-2	CASSLEWGGFGYTF	TGTGCCAGCAGCTTAGAGTGGGGAGGGTTTGGCTACACCTTC
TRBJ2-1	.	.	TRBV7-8	CASSYGLNEQFF	TGTGCCAGCAGCTACGGACTCAATGAGCAGTTCTTC
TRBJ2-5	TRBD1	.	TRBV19	CASRAKGAVETQYF	TGTGCCAGTAGGGCCAAGGGGGCGGTTGAGACCCAGTACTTC
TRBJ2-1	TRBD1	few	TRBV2	CASSVTRQGSSEQFF	TGTGCCAGCAGTGTGACCCGACAGGGTTCGAGTGAGCAGTTCTTC
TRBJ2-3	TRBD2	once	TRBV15	CATSKRGGLSSTDTQYF	TGTGCCACCAGTAAGCGGGGGGGCCTCTCTAGCACAGATACGCAGTATTTT
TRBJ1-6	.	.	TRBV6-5	CASSSDGSPLHF	TGTGCCAGCAGTTCAGATGGTTCACCCCTCCACTTT
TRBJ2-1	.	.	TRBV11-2	CASSLDLRTQDEQFF	TGTGCCAGCAGCTTAGATCTGAGAACTCAGGATGAGCAGTTCTTC
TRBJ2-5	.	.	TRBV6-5	CASRTGYQETQYF	TGTGCCAGCAGAACAGGGTACCAAGAGACCCAGTACTTC
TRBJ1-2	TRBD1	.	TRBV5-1	CASSLLGQGDGYTF	TGCGCCAGCAGCTTGTTGGGACAGGGGGATGGCTACACCTTC
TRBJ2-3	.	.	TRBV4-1	CASSQGASDTQYF	TGCGCCAGCAGCCAAGGAGCGTCAGATACGCAGTATTTT
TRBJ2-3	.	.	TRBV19	CAAGVGGTDTQYF	TGTGCGGCAGGGGTAGGGGGGACAGATACGCAGTATTTT
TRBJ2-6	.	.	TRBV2	CASSGNGANVLTF	TGTGCCAGCAGTGGTAACGGGGCCAACGTCCTGACTTTC
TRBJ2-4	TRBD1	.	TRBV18	CASSGRQGMAKNIQYF	TGTGCCAGCTCAGGACGACAGGGGATGGCCAAAAACATTCAGTACTTC
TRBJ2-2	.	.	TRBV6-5	CASSYSRGAGELFF	TGTGCCAGCAGTTACTCTAGGGGTGCCGGGGAGCTGTTTTTT
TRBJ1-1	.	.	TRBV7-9	CASSPRSGRNTEAFF	TGTGCCAGCAGCCCCCGGTCAGGGAGGAACACTGAAGCTTTCTTT
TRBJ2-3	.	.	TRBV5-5	CASSAVAGTDTQYF	TGTGCCAGCAGCGCTGTTGCGGGCACAGATACGCAGTATTTT
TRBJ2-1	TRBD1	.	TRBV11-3	CASSLGRTGTVHEQFF	TGTGCCAGCAGCTTAGGGAGGACAGGGACGGTCCATGAGCAGTTCTTC
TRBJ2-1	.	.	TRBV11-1	CASKRTPASDEQFF	TGTGCCAGCAAGCGGACACCAGCTAGTGATGAGCAGTTCTTC
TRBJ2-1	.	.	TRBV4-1	CASSQGLGSSYNEQFF	TGCGCCAGCAGCCAAGGTTTGGGGAGCTCCTACAATGAGCAGTTCTTC
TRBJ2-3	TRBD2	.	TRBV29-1	CSVRSRLAGSTDTQYF	TGCAGCGTCCGGTCCCGACTAGCGGGGAGCACAGATACGCAGTATTTT
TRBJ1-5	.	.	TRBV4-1	CASSQVGGNQPQHF	TGCGCCAGCAGCCAAGTCGGGGGGAATCAGCCCCAGCATTTT
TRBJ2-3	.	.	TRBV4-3	CASSQDPGTPRDTQYF	TGCGCCAGCAGCCAAGATCCGGGGACGCCGAGGGATACGCAGTATTTT
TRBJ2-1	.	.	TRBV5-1	CASSLATGNNEQFF	TGCGCCAGCAGCTTGGCCACAGGGAACAATGAGCAGTTCTTC
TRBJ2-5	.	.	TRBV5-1	CASSLGGRGGQETQYF	TGCGCCAGCAGCTTGGGAGGTCGGGGTGGGCAAGAGACCCAGTACTTC
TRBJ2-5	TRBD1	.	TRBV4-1	CASSWAPPRTGALETQYF	TGCGCCAGCAGCTGGGCCCCCCCGCGGACAGGGGCTTTAGAGACCCAGTACTTC
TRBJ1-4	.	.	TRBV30	CAWEGLGDGEKLFF	TGTGCCTGGGAGGGATTGGGGGACGGAGAAAAACTGTTTTTT
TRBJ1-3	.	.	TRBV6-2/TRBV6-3	CASSYAIGSTGNTIYF	TGTGCCAGCAGTTACGCGATCGGGAGCACTGGAAACACCATATATTTT
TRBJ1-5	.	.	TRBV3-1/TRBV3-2	CASSQGRNQPQHF	TGTGCCAGCAGCCAAGGAAGGAATCAGCCCCAGCATTTT
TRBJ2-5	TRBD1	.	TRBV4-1	CASSQLTGTGSQTQYF	TGCGCCAGCAGCCAACTCACCGGGACAGGGTCCCAGACCCAGTACTTC
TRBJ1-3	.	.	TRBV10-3	CAISEPDRPVNTIYF	TGTGCCATCAGTGAGCCTGACAGGCCCGTAAACACCATATATTTT
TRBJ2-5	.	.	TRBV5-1	CASSLEGAGGAAQYF	TGCGCCAGCAGCCTTGAGGGGGCAGGGGGGGCCGCCCAGTACTTC
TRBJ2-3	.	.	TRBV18	CASSAQTGSTDTQYF	TGTGCCAGCTCCGCCCAGACCGGAAGCACAGATACGCAGTATTTT
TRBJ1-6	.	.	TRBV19	CASSPPIRNSPLHF	TGTGCCAGTAGCCCTCCAATACGTAATTCACCCCTCCACTTT
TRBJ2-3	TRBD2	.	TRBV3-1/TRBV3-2	CASSLLAGATDTQYF	TGTGCCAGCAGTCTACTAGCGGGGGCCACAGATACGCAGTATTTT
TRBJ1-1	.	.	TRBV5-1	CASSFANTEAFF	TGCGCCAGCAGCTTTGCCAACACTGAAGCTTTCTTT
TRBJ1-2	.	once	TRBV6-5	CASTFRDGGYGYTF	TGTGCCAGCACCTTCCGGGACGGGGGCTATGGCTACACCTTC
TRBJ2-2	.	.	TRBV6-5	CASRNLRVNTGELFF	TGTGCCAGCAGGAACCTCCGGGTGAACACCGGGGAGCTGTTTTTT
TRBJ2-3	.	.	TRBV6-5	CASKTGRSAQYF	TGTGCCAGCAAAACGGGCCGCTCGGCGCAGTATTTT
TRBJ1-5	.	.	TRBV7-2	CASSLQGYNQPQHF	TGTGCCAGCAGCTTACAGGGTTACAATCAGCCCCAGCATTTT
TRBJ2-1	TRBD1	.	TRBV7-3	CASSSSGTGGSEQFF	TGTGCCAGCAGCTCCTCCGGGACAGGGGGTAGTGAGCAGTTCTTC
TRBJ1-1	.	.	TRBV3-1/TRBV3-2	CASSQAPNTEAFF	TGTGCCAGCAGCCAAGCACCCAACACTGAAGCTTTCTTT
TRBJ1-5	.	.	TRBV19	CASIRRGDSPNQPQHF	TGTGCCAGTATCAGGCGGGGCGACAGTCCAAATCAGCCCCAGCATTTT